This T cell receptor beta chain was sequenced in a study of tumor and adjacent non-tumor tissue in lung cancer. This sample's RNA came from whole unsorted tissue. The germline CDR1 and CDR2 sequences are SGHAT and FQNNGV. The CDR3 consists of 17 residues. A modified ARM-PCR protocol with three rounds of nested PCR amplified TCRbeta. A single record per CDR3 protein comes from TCRdb applying MiXCR to the multiplex PCR reads. There are 70,000 to 80,000 distinct CDR3 sequences in the sample; 55% to 80% occur only once, and 8.5% to 10% lies in the top ten. As for this clonotype: One junction end disagrees with the germline gene, perhaps due to a read error.

Input material: lung tumor tissue. The source is a woman aged 40 to 55 with non-small cell lung cancer. The chain combines TRBV11-2 with TRBJ2-2; D is tentatively TRBD1 or TRBD2 (6 bases each). In nucleotides, the CDR3 is TGTGCCAGCAGCCCCTCTACTATCGGGGGCTCAACCGTGGAGCTGTTTTTT. Translated, it gives CASSPSTIGGSTVELFF.